This is a list of T cell receptor beta chains from one sample in a study of post-analysis software for immune sequencing data. TCRdb independently ran MiXCR on the PCR reads; one entry per CDR3 protein. The repertoire holds about 170,000 distinct CDR3 sequences, with roughly 30% as singletons. Sequences were obtained from blood. The receptor source for this set is a girl aged 5-17 years with multiple sclerosis. Both conserved end residues are part of each CDR3. Each record gives: V gene, J gene, D gene, clone size, CDR3 DNA, CDR3 protein. The D gene is left open where the match is weak. Rows give clone size only sometimes, using once, few, many, or a class for an expanded clone.

v_call: TRBV12-3/TRBV12-4
j_call: TRBJ2-1
d_call: TRBD2
clone_size: few
cdr3_nt: TGTGCCAGCAACTCCAGGCGGGAGTATAGTTTGTTCTTC
cdr3_aa: CASNSRREYSLFF

v_call: TRBV4-1
j_call: TRBJ1-4
d_call: TRBD1
clone_size: .
cdr3_nt: TGCGCCAGCAGCCGGGACAGGGGGCAGAATGAAAAACTGTTTTTT
cdr3_aa: CASSRDRGQNEKLFF

v_call: TRBV7-2
j_call: TRBJ2-3
d_call: .
clone_size: many
cdr3_nt: TGTGCCAGCAGCTTTTTCCAGGGAGATACGCAGTATTTT
cdr3_aa: CASSFFQGDTQYF

v_call: TRBV20-1
j_call: TRBJ2-5
d_call: .
clone_size: .
cdr3_nt: TGCAGTGCTAAATGGGGTGAGCAGTACTTC
cdr3_aa: CSAKWGEQYF

v_call: TRBV12-3/TRBV12-4
j_call: TRBJ1-6
d_call: .
clone_size: many
cdr3_nt: TGTGCCAGCCGGCCCCCGGAGTATAATTCACCCCTCCACTTT
cdr3_aa: CASRPPEYNSPLHF

v_call: TRBV29-1
j_call: TRBJ2-3
d_call: TRBD1
clone_size: few
cdr3_nt: TGCAGCGTTGAAGAAAGACAGGGAGAATGGGCAGATACGCGGTATTTT
cdr3_aa: CSVEERQGEWADTRYF

v_call: TRBV24-1
j_call: TRBJ2-1
d_call: .
clone_size: few
cdr3_nt: TGTGCCACCAGTGATTCGGGCAGCTCCTACAATGAGCAGTTCTTC
cdr3_aa: CATSDSGSSYNEQFF

v_call: TRBV10-3
j_call: TRBJ2-5
d_call: TRBD2
clone_size: .
cdr3_nt: TGTGCCATCAGAGAATATCTCATCGGGCGGGAGCAGTACTTC
cdr3_aa: CAIREYLIGREQYF

v_call: TRBV5-1
j_call: TRBJ2-1
d_call: .
clone_size: few
cdr3_nt: TGCGCCAGCAGCTTAGATGGGGCCTCCTACAATGAGCAGTTCTTC
cdr3_aa: CASSLDGASYNEQFF

v_call: TRBV10-3
j_call: TRBJ1-5
d_call: .
clone_size: .
cdr3_nt: TGTGCCATCAGTGACGGGGGCCTCAATCAGCCCCCGCATTTT
cdr3_aa: CAISDGGLNQPPHF

v_call: TRBV7-9
j_call: TRBJ1-4
d_call: .
clone_size: .
cdr3_nt: TGTGCCGGCAGCTTAGGATCGGGGGCAGGAAGTGAAAAGCTGTTTTTT
cdr3_aa: CAGSLGSGAGSEKLFF

v_call: TRBV2
j_call: TRBJ1-5
d_call: .
clone_size: many
cdr3_nt: TGTGCCAGCCGGGACACCCTTCAAGGGCAGCCCCAGCATTTT
cdr3_aa: CASRDTLQGQPQHF

v_call: TRBV20-1
j_call: TRBJ2-3
d_call: TRBD2
clone_size: many
cdr3_nt: TGCAGTGCTAGAGAGAGCGGGAGGGATACGCAGTATTTT
cdr3_aa: CSARESGRDTQYF

v_call: TRBV7-9
j_call: TRBJ2-1
d_call: .
clone_size: .
cdr3_nt: TGTGCCGGTCATCAGGGGGACTCTAGTTACAATGAGCAGTTCTTC
cdr3_aa: CAGHQGDSSYNEQFF

v_call: TRBV28
j_call: TRBJ1-5
d_call: .
clone_size: .
cdr3_nt: TGTGCCAGCAGTTTAGCAGATCAGCCCCAGCATTTT
cdr3_aa: CASSLADQPQHF

v_call: TRBV9
j_call: TRBJ2-7
d_call: TRBD1
clone_size: .
cdr3_nt: TGTGCCGGCAGCCCCGGGACAGGGACCGAGCAGTACTTC
cdr3_aa: CAGSPGTGTEQYF

v_call: TRBV7-3
j_call: TRBJ2-1
d_call: .
clone_size: .
cdr3_nt: TGTGCCAGCAGCCCAGCGGAAAGCTCCTACAATGAGCAGTTCTTC
cdr3_aa: CASSPAESSYNEQFF

v_call: TRBV20-1
j_call: TRBJ2-1
d_call: .
clone_size: many
cdr3_nt: TGCAGTGCTATCGCAGGAATACGGACGCCGATCAATGAGCAGTTCTTC
cdr3_aa: CSAIAGIRTPINEQFF

v_call: TRBV10-3
j_call: TRBJ2-5
d_call: TRBD1
clone_size: .
cdr3_nt: TGTGCCATCAATGACAGGGGGCCCCTAGAGACCCAGTACTTC
cdr3_aa: CAINDRGPLETQYF

v_call: TRBV7-9
j_call: TRBJ2-5
d_call: TRBD1
clone_size: .
cdr3_nt: TGTGCCAGCAGCTTAATATGGGCGGGGACAGGGGGACCGACCCAGTACTTC
cdr3_aa: CASSLIWAGTGGPTQYF

v_call: TRBV28
j_call: TRBJ2-7
d_call: .
clone_size: many
cdr3_nt: TGTGCCAGCAGAGGCAGTCGCGAGCAGTACTTC
cdr3_aa: CASRGSREQYF

v_call: TRBV7-3
j_call: TRBJ2-7
d_call: TRBD2
clone_size: few
cdr3_nt: TGTGCCAGCAGCTTGTCTAGCGGGACCCACAATGAGCAGTACTTC
cdr3_aa: CASSLSSGTHNEQYF